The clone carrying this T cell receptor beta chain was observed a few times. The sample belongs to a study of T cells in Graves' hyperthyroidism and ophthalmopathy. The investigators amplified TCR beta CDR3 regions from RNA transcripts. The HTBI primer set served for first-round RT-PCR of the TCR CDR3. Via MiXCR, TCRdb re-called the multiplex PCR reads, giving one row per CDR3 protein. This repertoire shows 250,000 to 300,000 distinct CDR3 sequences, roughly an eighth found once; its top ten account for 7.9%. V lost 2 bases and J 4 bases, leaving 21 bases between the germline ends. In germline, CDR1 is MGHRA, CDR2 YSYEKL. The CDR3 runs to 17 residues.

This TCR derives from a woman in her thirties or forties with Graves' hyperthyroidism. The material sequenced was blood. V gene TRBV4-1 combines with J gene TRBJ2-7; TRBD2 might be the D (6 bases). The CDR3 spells CASSQSATTSRIYEQYF. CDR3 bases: TGCGCCAGCAGCCAAAGCGCCACTACTAGCCGAATATACGAGCAGTACTTC.